This T cell receptor beta chain was recorded in a study of T-cell reconstitution after alpha-beta-depleted transplantation in children. Whole-study findings and limits: Where alpha-beta T cells came from about two months after transplant was reportedly several hundred expanded graft clones.

As concerns this clonotype: Antigen: not known.

The trim removed 6 bases at V and 6 bases at J, leaving 18 bases unmatched. The CDR3 extends over 17 amino acids. Germline CDR1 and CDR2: SGHRS and YFSETQ. The authors prepared the TCRbeta library with unique molecular identifiers. TCRdb re-called the PCR reads with MiXCR, one entry per CDR3 protein. There are approximately 800,000 distinct CDR3 sequences in the sample; roughly 15% occur only once, and around 5.3% lies in the top ten. This clonotype was obtained from a male patient between 10 and 17 years old who had a stem cell transplant for acute lymphoblastic leukemia, so the T cells may come from the graft donor. The sample here was PBMCs, mostly from graft donor cells, taken 360 days after TCRalphabeta/CD19-depleted stem cell transplant. The chain couples TRBV5-1 to TRBJ2-3; 8 nucleotides agree with TRBD1. CDR3: CASNPIRDRSGRDTQYF. CDR3 coding DNA: TGCGCCAGCAACCCTATTCGGGACAGGTCGGGACGGGATACGCAGTATTTT.